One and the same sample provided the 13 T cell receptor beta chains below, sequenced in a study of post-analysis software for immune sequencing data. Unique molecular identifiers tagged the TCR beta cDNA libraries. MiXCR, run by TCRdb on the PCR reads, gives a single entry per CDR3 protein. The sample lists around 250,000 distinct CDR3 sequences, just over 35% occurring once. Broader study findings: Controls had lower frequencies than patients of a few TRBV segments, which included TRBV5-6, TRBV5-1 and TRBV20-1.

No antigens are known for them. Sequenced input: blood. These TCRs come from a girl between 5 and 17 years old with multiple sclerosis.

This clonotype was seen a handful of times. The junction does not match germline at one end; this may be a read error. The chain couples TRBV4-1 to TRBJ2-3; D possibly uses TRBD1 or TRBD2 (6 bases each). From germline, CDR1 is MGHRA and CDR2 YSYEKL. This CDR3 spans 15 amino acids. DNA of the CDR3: TGCGCCAGCAGCCAAGCGGGGGCCGGCACAGATACGCGGTATTTT. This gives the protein CASSQAGAGTDTRYF.

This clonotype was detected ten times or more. CDR3 sequence (DNA): TGTGCCAGCAGCCGGGACAGAGCTTACGAGCAGTACTTC. This encodes CASSRDRAYEQYF. The chain employs TRBV11-2 and TRBJ2-7; 7 nucleotides align to TRBD1. The CDR3 consists of 13 residues. Germline V lookup: CDR1 SGHAT, CDR2 FQNNGV. V trimming: 5 bases; J trimming: 4 bases; junction bases outside the gene matches: 5.

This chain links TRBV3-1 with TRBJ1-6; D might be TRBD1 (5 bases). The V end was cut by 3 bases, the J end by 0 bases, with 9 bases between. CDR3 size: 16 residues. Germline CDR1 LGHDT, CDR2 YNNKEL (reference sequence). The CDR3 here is CASSQGPPSYNSPLHF. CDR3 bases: TGTGCCAGCAGCCAGGGGCCGCCCTCCTATAATTCACCCCTCCACTTT.

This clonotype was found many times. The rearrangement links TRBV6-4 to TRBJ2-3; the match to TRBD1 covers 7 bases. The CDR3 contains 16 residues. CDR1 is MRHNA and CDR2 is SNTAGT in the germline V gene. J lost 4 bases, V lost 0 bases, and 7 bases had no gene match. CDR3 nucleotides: TGTGCCAGCAGTGACTCGGGGACAGCTGGTCCAGATACGCAGTATTTT. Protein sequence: CASSDSGTAGPDTQYF.

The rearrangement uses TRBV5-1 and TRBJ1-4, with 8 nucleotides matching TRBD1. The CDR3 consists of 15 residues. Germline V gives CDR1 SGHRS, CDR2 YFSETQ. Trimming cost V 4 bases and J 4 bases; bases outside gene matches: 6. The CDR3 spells CASSVGTGYNEKLFF. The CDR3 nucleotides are TGCGCCAGCAGCGTTGGGACAGGCTATAATGAAAAACTGTTTTTT.

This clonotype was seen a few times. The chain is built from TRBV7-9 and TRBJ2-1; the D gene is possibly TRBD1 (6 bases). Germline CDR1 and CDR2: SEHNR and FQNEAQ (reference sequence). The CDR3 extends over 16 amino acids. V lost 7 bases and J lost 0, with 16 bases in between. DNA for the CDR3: TGTGCCAGCACCGAGGGGGACCGCCGCTCCTACAATGAGCAGTTCTTC. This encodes CASTEGDRRSYNEQFF.

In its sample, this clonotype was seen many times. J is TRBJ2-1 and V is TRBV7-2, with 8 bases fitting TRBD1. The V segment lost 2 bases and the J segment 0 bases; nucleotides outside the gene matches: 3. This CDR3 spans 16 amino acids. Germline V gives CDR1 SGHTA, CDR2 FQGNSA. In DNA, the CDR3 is TGTGCCAGCAGCTTACCGGGACAGGTCTCCTACAATGAGCAGTTCTTC. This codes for CASSLPGQVSYNEQFF.

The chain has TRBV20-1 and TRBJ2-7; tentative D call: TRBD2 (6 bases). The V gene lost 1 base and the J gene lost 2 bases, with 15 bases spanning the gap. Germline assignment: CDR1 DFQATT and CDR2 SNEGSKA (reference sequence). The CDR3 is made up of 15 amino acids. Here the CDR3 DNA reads TGCAGTGCTAGAGTGGCGACTAGGGCCCCCTACGAGCAGTACTTC. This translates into CSARVATRAPYEQYF.

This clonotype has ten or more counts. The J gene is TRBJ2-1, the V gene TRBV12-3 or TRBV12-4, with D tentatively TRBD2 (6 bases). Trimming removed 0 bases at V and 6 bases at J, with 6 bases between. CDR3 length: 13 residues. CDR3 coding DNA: TGTGCCAGCAGTTTAGCGGGGGGCAATGAGCAGTTCTTC. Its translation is CASSLAGGNEQFF.

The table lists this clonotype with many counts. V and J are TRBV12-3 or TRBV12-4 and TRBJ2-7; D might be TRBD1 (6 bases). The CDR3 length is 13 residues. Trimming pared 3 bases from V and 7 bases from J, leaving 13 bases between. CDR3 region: CASSLTQGNEQYF. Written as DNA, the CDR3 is TGTGCCAGCAGTTTGACCCAGGGGAATGAGCAGTACTTC.

This chain's CDR3 is CASSQVPDRATLYGYTF. Written as DNA, the CDR3 is TGCGCCAGCAGCCAAGTTCCGGACAGGGCGACTCTCTATGGCTACACCTTC. The chain has TRBV4-1 and TRBJ1-2; 8 nucleotides agree with TRBD1. Trimming took 1 base from V and 4 from J; bases not matched to a gene: 11. This CDR3 comprises 17 residues. Germline lookup yields CDR1 MGHRA and CDR2 YSYEKL.

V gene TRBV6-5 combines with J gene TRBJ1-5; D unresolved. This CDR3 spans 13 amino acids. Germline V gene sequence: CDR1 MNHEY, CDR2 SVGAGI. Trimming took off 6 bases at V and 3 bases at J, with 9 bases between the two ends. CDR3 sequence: CASRFSNNQPQHF. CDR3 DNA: TGTGCCAGCAGATTCTCGAACAATCAGCCCCAGCATTTT.

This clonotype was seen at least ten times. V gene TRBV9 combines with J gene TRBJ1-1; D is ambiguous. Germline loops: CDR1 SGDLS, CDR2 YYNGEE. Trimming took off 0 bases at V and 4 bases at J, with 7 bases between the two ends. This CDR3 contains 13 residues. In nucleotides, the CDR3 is TGTGCCAGCAGCGTAGCTTCGACCACTGAAGCTTTCTTT. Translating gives CASSVASTTEAFF.